The T cell receptor (beta chain) under discussion was sequenced for a study of T cells expressing NK-cell markers. TCRdb reprocessed the 5' RACE reads; each CDR3 protein has one entry and no DNA is given. The data show 250,000 or so distinct CDR3 sequences, and the top ten clones hold around 4.3%. The CDR3 contains 15 residues. Germline assignment: CDR1 SGHAT and CDR2 FQNNGV. The V gene is TRBV11-2, the J gene TRBJ2-5; TCRdb's D gene call, TRBD1, goes unchecked for lack of DNA. The sequence was obtained from a woman between 18 and 75 years old in good health. Sequencing used blood T cells: a sorted CD56 or NKG2C T cell subset, CD4+ or CD8+ T cells, or bulk PBMC T cells (not recorded which). The CDR3 sequence: CASSSQGTYQETQYF.